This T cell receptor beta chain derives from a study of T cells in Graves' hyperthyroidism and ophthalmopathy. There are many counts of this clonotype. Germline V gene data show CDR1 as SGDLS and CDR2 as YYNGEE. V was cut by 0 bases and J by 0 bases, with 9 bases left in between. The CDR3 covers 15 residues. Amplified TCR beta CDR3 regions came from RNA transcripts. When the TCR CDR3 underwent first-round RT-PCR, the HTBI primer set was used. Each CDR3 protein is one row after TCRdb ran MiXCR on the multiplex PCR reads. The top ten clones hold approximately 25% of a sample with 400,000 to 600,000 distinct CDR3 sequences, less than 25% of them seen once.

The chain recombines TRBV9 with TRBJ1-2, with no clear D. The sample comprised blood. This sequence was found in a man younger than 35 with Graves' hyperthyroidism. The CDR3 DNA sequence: TGTGCCAGCAGCGTAGCTGGGTCTGCTAACTATGGCTACACCTTC. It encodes CASSVAGSANYGYTF.